The entry below gives a single TCR beta chain sequence along with its context. Per the original data handling: Researchers report that nucleated cell counts were estimated from reference gene primer amplification. Measured with immunoSEQ multiplex PCR; TCRdb has only the in-frame clones, and not every one. V, J and clone size reflect that table, while D and trimming were determined from the DNA. The repertoire holds fewer than 50,000 clones, with approximately 86% as singletons. The data belong to a study of blood T cell repertoires in COVID-19. Study overall: Acute-phase and convalescent COVID-19 samples originated in the United States, Italy and Spain. T cells, B-cell-depleted T cells, or PBMCs provided the cDNA or gDNA that served as material.

Germline V gene data show CDR1 as LNHDA and CDR2 as SQIVND (reference sequence). This CDR3 region has 16 residues. The ends were cut back, 5 bases at V and 1 base at J, with 17 bases in the middle. The chain uses TRBV19 and TRBJ1-1; a possible D gene is TRBD1 (5 bases). This receptor was identified in a man in his fifties with active COVID-19. The specimen was peripheral blood. The CDR3: CASSVPGTIKNTEAFF. The CDR3 coding sequence is TGTGCCAGTAGTGTTCCCGGGACTATAAAGAACACTGAAGCTTTCTTT.